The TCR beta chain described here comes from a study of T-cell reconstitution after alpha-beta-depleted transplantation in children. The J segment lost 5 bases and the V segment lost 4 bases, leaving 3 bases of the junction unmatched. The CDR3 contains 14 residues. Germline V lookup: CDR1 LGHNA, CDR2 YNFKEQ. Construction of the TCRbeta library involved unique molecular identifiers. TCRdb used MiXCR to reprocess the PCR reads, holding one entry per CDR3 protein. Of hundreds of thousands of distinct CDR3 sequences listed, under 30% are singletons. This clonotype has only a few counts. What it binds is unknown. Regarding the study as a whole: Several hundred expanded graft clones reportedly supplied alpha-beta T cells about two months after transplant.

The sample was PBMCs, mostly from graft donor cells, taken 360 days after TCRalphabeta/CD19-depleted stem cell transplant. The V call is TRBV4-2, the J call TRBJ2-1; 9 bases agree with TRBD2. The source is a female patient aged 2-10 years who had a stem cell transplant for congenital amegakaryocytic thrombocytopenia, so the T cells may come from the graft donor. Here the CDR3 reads CASSLGTSNNEQFF. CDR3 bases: TGTGCCAGCAGCCTGGGGACTAGCAACAATGAGCAGTTCTTC.